These 5 T cell receptor beta chains were sequenced from one sample in a study of PD-1 blockade in mismatch repair-deficient tumors. The data were produced by immunoSEQ multiplex PCR, yet TCRdb's version contains in-frame clones alone and is incomplete. The profile covers around 38,000 clones, with roughly 83% appearing a single time and roughly 20% taken by the ten largest. This sample comprised peripheral blood, obtained 4 weeks after starting pembrolizumab. The receptor set was obtained from an adult with mismatch repair-deficient cancer.

The chain couples TRBV12-5 to TRBJ2-7; no clear D. Trimming cost V 6 bases and J 2 bases, with 5 bases left between them. The germline V gene encodes CDR1 LGHNT and CDR2 FRNRAP. This CDR3 is 11 amino acids long. Here the CDR3 reads CASGSPYEQYF. The DNA for the CDR3 is TGTGCTAGTGGCTCACCCTACGAGCAGTACTTC.

The chain employs TRBV30 and TRBJ1-4; 7 bases match TRBD1. The J segment lost 4 bases and the V segment lost 6 bases, leaving 5 bases of the junction unmatched. The CDR3 spans 13 residues. CDR1 and CDR2 (germline): GTSNPN, SVGIG (reference sequence). This CDR3 is CACPGTDNEKLFF. The CDR3 DNA sequence: TGTGCCTGCCCCGGGACAGATAATGAAAAACTGTTTTTT. Variable domain in full (rest from reference TRBV30 and TRBJ1-4): SQTIHQWPATLVQPVGSPLSLECTVEGTSNPNLYWYRQAAGRGLQLLFYSVGIGQISSEVPQNLSASRPQDRQFILSSKKLLLSDSGFYLCACPGTDNEKLFFGSGTQLSVL.

On this clone: Mismatch with germline at one junction end may stem from a read error. The chain joins TRBV11-3 to TRBJ2-7; perhaps TRBD1 as D (6 bases). This CDR3 region has 14 residues. CDR1 and CDR2 (germline): SGHNT, YENEEA. The CDR3 DNA reads as TGTGCCAGCAGGTATAACCAGGGGTCCTTCGAGCAGTACTTC. Protein sequence: CASRYNQGSFEQYF.

This rearrangement joins TRBV5-4 to TRBJ2-5; D gene uncertain. Trimming removed 0 bases from V and 5 bases from J, with 8 bases in between. The CDR3 consists of 13 residues. Germline values: CDR1 SGHNT, CDR2 YYREEE (reference sequence). The CDR3 nucleotides are TGTGCCAGCAGCTTGGCAAATCGGGAGACCCAGTACTTC. Protein product: CASSLANRETQYF.

This clone was found a few times. Written as DNA, the CDR3 is TGTGCCAGCAGCTTAGCATCGGGGTCCCTCTCCTACGAGCAGTACTTC. Protein sequence: CASSLASGSLSYEQYF. This chain uses TRBV7-2 with TRBJ2-7, with D possibly being TRBD2 (5 bases). Per the germline V gene, CDR1 is SGHTA and CDR2 is FQGNSA. This CDR3 contains 16 residues. With 0 bases removed from V and 0 bases from J, the gap between germline ends came to 12 bases. The full variable domain, in which reference TRBV7-2 and TRBJ2-7 provide the parts outside the CDR3, is GAGVSQSPSNKVTEKGKDVELRCDPISGHTALYWYRQSLGQGLEFLIYFQGNSAPDKSGLPSDRFSAERTGGSVSTLTIQRTQQEDSAVYLCASSLASGSLSYEQYFGPGTRLTVT.